Below, 29 T cell receptor beta chains from the same sample are listed, as sequenced in a study. A single record per CDR3 protein comes from TCRdb applying MiXCR to the 5' RACE reads. The sample includes about 57,000 distinct CDR3 sequences, 26% of them seen just once. The sorted Tregs were CD4+CD25+CD127-/low cells. The sequenced sample consisted of tumor-infiltrating Tregs sorted from the breast tumor. Receptors were obtained from a female donor with breast cancer.

This chain uses TRBV20-1 with TRBJ2-2; D gene ambiguous. V shed 0 bases and J shed 1 base, with 9 bases lying between them. The CDR3 has 15 residues. Germline loops: CDR1 DFQATT, CDR2 SNEGSKA (reference sequence). CDR3 nucleotides: TGCAGTGCTAGAGATCGGGTGGTGAACACCGGGGAGCTGTTTTTT. This codes for CSARDRVVNTGELFF.

Sample share makes this clonotype medium-sized. The rearrangement links TRBV20-1 to TRBJ2-3; 8 nucleotides align to TRBD2. Germline-derived CDR1 and CDR2 are DFQATT and SNEGSKA (reference sequence). The CDR3 covers 13 residues. V shed 3 bases and J 1 base; nucleotides not matched to a gene: 0. The CDR3 loop is CSARTSGTDTQYF. CDR3 coding DNA: TGCAGTGCTAGGACTAGCGGCACAGATACGCAGTATTTT.

The rearrangement uses TRBV7-9 and TRBJ1-1; TRBD1 matches 8 bases. V was pared by 8 bases and J by 2 bases, with 13 bases of the junction left unmatched. The germline V gene has CDR1 SEHNR and CDR2 FQNEAQ (reference sequence). CDR3 length equals 16 residues. CDR3 amino acids: CASGPLAGTGNTEAFF. Here the CDR3 DNA reads TGTGCCAGCGGCCCACTCGCCGGGACAGGCAACACTGAAGCTTTCTTT.

This clonotype was found a few times. V and J are TRBV4-2 and TRBJ1-2; 9 bases agree with TRBD1. Germline-derived CDR1 and CDR2 are LGHNA and YNFKEQ. The V and J ends lost 1 base and 7 bases, in that order; junction bases with no gene match: 7. CDR3 size: 15 residues. In nucleotides, the CDR3 is TGTGCCAGCAGCCAAGTGGGCGGGACAGGGTCTGGCTACACCTTC. Protein: CASSQVGGTGSGYTF.

The rearrangement uses TRBV10-2 and TRBJ2-5, with no clear D. CDR3 length: 15 amino acids. Per germline, CDR1 WSHSY and CDR2 SAAADI. The ends were cut back, 7 bases at V and 1 base at J, with 16 bases in the middle. CDR3 sequence: CASNDGAVGQETQYF. Written as DNA, the CDR3 is TGCGCCAGCAATGATGGCGCGGTAGGCCAAGAGACCCAGTACTTC.

This clonotype was counted between two and nine times. The chain recombines TRBV2 with TRBJ2-7, with D perhaps TRBD2 (6 bases). Germline V gene sequence: CDR1 SNHLY, CDR2 FYNNEI. This CDR3 has 15 amino acids. The ends were cut back, 3 bases at V and 2 bases at J, with 14 bases in the middle. In nucleotides, the CDR3 is TGTGCCAGCAGTGAGAGGCGGGGTGGAACCTACGAGCAGTACTTC. Protein product: CASSERRGGTYEQYF.

This clonotype was observed at least ten times. V is TRBV7-2 and J is TRBJ2-3; 13 bases align to TRBD2. Trimming took 5 bases from V and 3 from J; bases not matched to a gene: 5. The germline V gene encodes CDR1 SGHTA and CDR2 FQGNSA. The CDR3 is made up of 16 amino acids. The CDR3 DNA reads as TGTGCCAGCAGCACAAGGACTAGCGGGAGAACAGATACGCAGTATTTT. Translated: CASSTRTSGRTDTQYF.

The rearrangement joins TRBV7-3 to TRBJ1-5; D unresolved. Looked up from germline, CDR1 is SGHTA and CDR2 is FQGTGA. Deletions cut 3 bases from V and 1 base from J, with 4 bases between. This CDR3 contains 13 residues. Here the CDR3 DNA reads TGTGCCAGCAGCTTTGGCAGCAATCAGCCCCAGCATTTT. Translation: CASSFGSNQPQHF.

This clonotype is a singleton in its sample. At one end the junction does not follow the germline gene, possibly because of a read error. V and J are TRBV6-1 and TRBJ1-6; possibly TRBD1 for D (6 bases). Looked up from germline, CDR1 is MNHNS and CDR2 is SASEGT. This CDR3 is built from 14 residues. CDR3 nucleotide sequence: TGTACCAGCAGGCAGGACAGCTATAATTCACCCCTCCACTTT. Translating it yields CTSRQDSYNSPLHF.

This clonotype was counted between two and nine times. The genes are TRBV30 and TRBJ1-2; perhaps TRBD1 as D (6 bases). V lost 5 bases, J lost 4 bases, and 11 bases lay in between. Per the germline V gene, CDR1 is GTSNPN and CDR2 is SVGIG (reference sequence). The CDR3 is made up of 12 amino acids. For the CDR3, the DNA is TGTGCCTGGGAGGGGGACACCTATGGCTACACCTTC. This encodes CAWEGDTYGYTF.

Comments on this clonotype: This sequence may be a read error, since a much larger clone differs from it by one base. The CDR3 coding sequence is TGTGCCGGCGGTGCCACTGGGAGCACAGATACGCAGTATTTT. Protein product: CAGGATGSTDTQYF. The chain is built from TRBV7-6 and TRBJ2-3; D call uncertain. The CDR3 has 14 amino acids. Germline V gene lookup returns CDR1 SGHVS and CDR2 FNYEAQ. V was cut by 11 bases and J by 0 bases, with 15 bases left in between.

V gene TRBV7-3 combines with J gene TRBJ2-3; either TRBD1 or TRBD2 may supply D (5 bases each). Trimming stripped 4 bases from V and 2 bases from J, with 13 bases between. The CDR3 is 15 amino acids. The germline CDR1 and CDR2 sequences are SGHTA and FQGTGA. CDR3 residues: CASSSGTSNTDTQYF. CDR3 DNA sequence: TGTGCCAGCAGCTCCGGGACCTCTAACACAGATACGCAGTATTTT.

The rearrangement uses TRBV4-2 and TRBJ1-5, with a tentative D call TRBD1 (5 bases). Germline V gives CDR1 LGHNA, CDR2 YNFKEQ. The CDR3 consists of 13 residues. V was pared by 1 base and J by 7 bases, with 8 bases between. The CDR3 is CASSQGGVQPQHF. CDR3 DNA sequence: TGTGCCAGCAGCCAAGGGGGGGTCCAGCCCCAGCATTTT.

This clonotype has ten or more counts. The rearrangement uses TRBV7-9 and TRBJ2-3; a possible D gene is TRBD1 (6 bases). This CDR3 is built from 16 residues. Germline-derived CDR1 and CDR2 are SEHNR and FQNEAQ (reference sequence). Trimming removed 1 base at V and 7 bases at J, with 18 bases between. In DNA, the CDR3 is TGTGCCAGCAGCTTAGACTGGAACGAAAGGGGGAATACGCAGTATTTT. It yields the protein CASSLDWNERGNTQYF.

This clonotype was observed a few times. The rearrangement uses TRBV6-1 and TRBJ1-5, with 8 bases fitting TRBD1. V shed 5 bases, J shed 16 bases, and the junction held 25 bases outside the gene matches. Germline V gene data show CDR1 as MNHNS and CDR2 as SASEGT. The length of the CDR3 is 17 residues. In DNA, the CDR3 is TGTGCCAGCAGTCCGCCCGACAGGGGTTTATTTAGCAATCAGCCCCATTTT. It encodes CASSPPDRGLFSNQPHF.

This clonotype turned up a few times. The chain links TRBV11-3 to TRBJ2-7, with D possibly matching TRBD1 (7 bases). Trimming stripped 4 bases from V and 2 bases from J, with 18 bases between. CDR3 length: 16 amino acids. Germline loops: CDR1 SGHNT, CDR2 YENEEA. Written as DNA, the CDR3 is TGTGCCAGCAGCTGGCGGAGGGGGCAAGATCCCTACGAGCAGTACTTC. It specifies CASSWRRGQDPYEQYF.

The chain has TRBV20-1 and TRBJ2-4, with TRBD1 matching over 10 bases. This CDR3 has 13 amino acids. The J segment lost 7 bases and the V segment lost 2 bases, leaving 2 bases of the junction unmatched. Germline values: CDR1 DFQATT, CDR2 SNEGSKA (reference sequence). In nucleotides, the CDR3 is TGCAGTGCTAGACCGGACAGGGGGAACATTCAGTACTTC. Amino acid sequence: CSARPDRGNIQYF.

The CDR3 nucleotides read TGTGCCAGCAGCTTAGTAAATATCGGACTAGTTATCTACAATGAGCAGTTCTTC. Its translation: CASSLVNIGLVIYNEQFF. This sequence joins TRBV7-2 and TRBJ2-1; 7 positions match TRBD2. CDR1 and CDR2 (germline): SGHTA, FQGNSA. The CDR3 is made up of 18 amino acids. Unmatched junction bases numbered 12, after V lost 1 base and J lost 3 bases.

This clonotype was observed many times. The genes are TRBV12-3 or TRBV12-4 and TRBJ1-4, with D possibly being TRBD1 (6 bases). V was cut by 6 bases and J by 8 bases, with 19 bases left in between. The CDR3 is 15 residues long. The CDR3 loop is CASSLNPGAGEKLFF. CDR3 DNA sequence: TGTGCCAGCAGCCTCAATCCGGGGGCGGGGGAAAAACTGTTTTTT.

The genes are TRBV5-1 and TRBJ2-5; TRBD2 is a possible D gene (5 bases). Trimming left V 2 bases short and J 5 bases short, with 13 bases between. This CDR3 is built from 14 residues. The germline V gene encodes CDR1 SGHRS and CDR2 YFSETQ. The CDR3 sequence is CASSLGTSGETQYF. CDR3 coding DNA: TGCGCCAGCAGCTTAGGAACTAGTGGTGAGACCCAGTACTTC.

This clonotype has a count of ten or more. The chain uses TRBV29-1 and TRBJ2-7, with 8 bases identical to TRBD1. Germline values: CDR1 SQVTM, CDR2 ANQGSEA. V trimming: 4 bases; J trimming: 4 bases; junction bases outside the gene matches: 6. The CDR3 spans 13 residues. Written as DNA, the CDR3 is TGCAGCGTTGTGACAGGGGTTACGTACGAGCAGTACTTC. Translating it yields CSVVTGVTYEQYF.

The chain employs TRBV29-1 and TRBJ2-5; TRBD2 matches at 7 bases. Germline V lookup: CDR1 SQVTM, CDR2 ANQGSEA. Trimming at V came to 8 bases and at J to 0 bases, leaving 3 bases not matched to a gene. This CDR3 is 12 amino acids long. CDR3 DNA sequence: TGCAGCCCGGGACTACACCAAGAGACCCAGTACTTC. It yields the protein CSPGLHQETQYF.

This chain links TRBV29-1 with TRBJ2-7; the match to TRBD2 covers 12 bases. CDR1 is SQVTM, CDR2 ANQGSEA, per germline. Unmatched junction bases numbered 7, after V lost 4 bases and J lost 3 bases. The length of the CDR3 is 15 residues. CDR3 DNA: TGCAGCGTTGGACTAGCGGGAGCCCGGGGCTACGAGCAGTACTTC. This translates into CSVGLAGARGYEQYF.

This clonotype was seen more than once but under ten times. The V gene is TRBV6-2 or TRBV6-3, the J gene TRBJ2-7, with TRBD2 identical over 14 bases. Trimming removed 6 bases from V and 6 bases from J; junction bases left unmatched: 4. Germline CDR1 reads MNHEY; CDR2 reads SVGEGT. CDR3 length: 14 residues. Here the CDR3 reads CASRHGTSGSEQYF. For the CDR3, the DNA is TGTGCCAGCAGACACGGGACTAGCGGGAGCGAGCAGTACTTC.

This clonotype was detected only a few times. The chain recombines TRBV7-8 with TRBJ2-1; tentatively, D is TRBD2 (6 bases). V lost 2 bases, J lost 7 bases, and 12 bases lay in between. CDR1 and CDR2 from the germline V gene are SGHVS and FQNEAQ. This CDR3 is built from 14 residues. The CDR3 sequence: CASSLYGSGNEQFF. The CDR3 DNA reads TGTGCCAGCAGCTTATACGGGAGTGGAAATGAGCAGTTCTTC.

This clonotype was seen a handful of times. The chain links TRBV5-4 to TRBJ2-1; 11 bases map to TRBD2. The CDR3 length is 16 residues. Germline assignment: CDR1 SGHNT and CDR2 YYREEE (reference sequence). V lost 0 bases and J lost 6; bases outside the gene matches: 5. The CDR3 loop reads CASSLGLTSGINEQFF. The CDR3 nucleotides are TGTGCCAGCAGCTTGGGGTTGACTAGCGGGATCAATGAGCAGTTCTTC.

J is TRBJ1-1 and V is TRBV7-8; 10 bases align to TRBD1. The CDR3 is made up of 13 amino acids. Germline V gene sequence: CDR1 SGHVS, CDR2 FQNEAQ. V shed 5 bases and J 4 bases; nucleotides not matched to a gene: 1. CDR3 nucleotide sequence: TGTGCCAGCAGCCGGACAGGGGGCACTGAAGCTTTCTTT. It is translated as CASSRTGGTEAFF.

J is TRBJ1-5 and V is TRBV5-1; 8 nucleotides match TRBD1. V shed 1 base and J 5 bases; nucleotides not matched to a gene: 5. Germline CDR1 and CDR2: SGHRS and YFSETQ. The CDR3 extends over 15 amino acids. CDR3 region: CASSLTTGGDQPQHF. The DNA for the CDR3 is TGCGCCAGCAGCTTGACAACAGGGGGGGATCAGCCCCAGCATTTT.

The sample holds a few counts of this clonotype. The J gene is TRBJ1-4, the V gene TRBV29-1; D unclear. The V and J ends lost 7 bases and 5 bases respectively, with 14 bases between them. Germline V CDR1 and CDR2: SQVTM, ANQGSEA. This CDR3 region has 13 residues. The CDR3 region has the DNA TGCAGCGCTTACCGGACCGAGAATGAAAAACTGTTTTTT. It encodes CSAYRTENEKLFF. The full variable domain, its missing parts supplied by reference TRBV29-1 and TRBJ1-4, is SAVISQKPSRDICQRGTSLTIQCQVDSQVTMMFWYRQQPGQSLTLIATANQGSEATYESGFVIDKFPISRPNLTFSTLTVSNMSPEDSSIYLCSAYRTENEKLFFGSGTQLSVL.